This T cell receptor (beta chain) emerged from a study of cytomegalovirus exposure and HLA in healthy donors. The study's findings and limits: The investigators catalogued 164 TCR beta chains as cytomegalovirus-associated. The classifier was said to identify cytomegalovirus status with high specificity and sensitivity. TCR beta sequences reportedly predicted the HLA-A and HLA-B alleles of most subjects accurately.

The primer mix had 60 Vbeta and 13 Jbeta primers. The data were produced by immunoSEQ multiplex PCR, yet TCRdb's version contains in-frame clones alone and is incomplete. The sample has about 200,000 clones, approximately 83% seen once; the top ten hold 0.08% to 0.1%. Comments on this clone: Its antigen is not identified.

Sequenced input: PBMCs. This receptor was taken from a boy aged 2 to 10 in good health and CMV-seronegative.

The DNA for the CDR3 is TGTGCCAGCAGCTCATCCCCTAGCCAATACAATGAGCAGTTCTTC. The encoded protein is CASSSSPSQYNEQFF. The gene calls are TRBV7-2 and TRBJ2-1; TRBD2 might be the D (5 bases). CDR1 is SGHTA and CDR2 is FQGNSA in the germline V gene. The CDR3 has 15 residues. The V gene lost 4 bases and the J gene lost 4 bases, with 14 bases spanning the gap. The whole variable domain, filled in from reference TRBV7-2 and TRBJ2-1, reads GAGVSQSPSNKVTEKGKDVELRCDPISGHTALYWYRQSLGQGLEFLIYFQGNSAPDKSGLPSDRFSAERTGGSVSTLTIQRTQQEDSAVYLCASSSSPSQYNEQFFGPGTRLTVL.